This T cell receptor beta chain is from a study of T cell responses to AZD1222 COVID-19 vaccine. Study details: Both about-4-week and about-12-week second-dose recipients were combined.

Sequencing used immunoSEQ multiplex PCR; TCRdb keeps in-frame clones, though not all of them. Here the sample spans 95,000 to 110,000 clones, 75% to 90% being singletons. Study results and limitations: Spike-specific TCR repertoires showed rising breadth and depth after two AZD1222 doses. Without day 14 samples, only post-peak T cell repertoires were studied.

The V gene lost 2 bases and the J gene lost 1 base, with 21 bases spanning the gap. The CDR3 spans 18 residues. Per the germline V gene, CDR1 is SGHRS and CDR2 is YFSETQ. In regard to this clone: Its antigen is unidentified.

The TCR sequence derives from an adult in good health. The V gene is TRBV5-1, the J gene TRBJ1-1, with D tentatively TRBD1 (5 bases). The sequences come from peripheral blood, collected on day 0 of AZD1222 vaccination. The CDR3 region is CASSFSLFGGRANTEAFF. The CDR3 DNA reads TGCGCCAGCAGCTTTAGTCTCTTTGGGGGTAGGGCGAACACTGAAGCTTTCTTT.